Presented here are 16 T cell receptor beta chains from one specimen sequenced in a study of blood T cell repertoires in COVID-19. TCRdb's table, derived via immunoSEQ multiplex PCR, lists solely in-frame clones and lacks some. The data contain about 140,000 clones, 86% of them singletons. Sequenced sample: PBMCs or T cells enriched from blood (not recorded which). The source is a man aged 45-60 years who had recovered from COVID-19.

The chain uses TRBV6-5 and TRBJ2-7; the D is unclear. Trimming took 6 bases from V and 4 from J, leaving 10 bases between them. In germline, CDR1 is MNHEY, CDR2 SVGAGI. This CDR3 is 12 amino acids long. The CDR3 coding sequence is TGTGCCAGCAGGACACCGGCTTACGAGCAGTACTTC. This sequence encodes CASRTPAYEQYF.

The V gene is TRBV7-3, the J gene TRBJ2-2, with 8 bases identical to TRBD2. V trimming: 5 bases; J trimming: 4 bases; junction bases outside the gene matches: 12. Germline V CDR1 and CDR2: SGHTA, FQGTGA. This CDR3 comprises 17 residues. The CDR3 loop is CASSPEMPGGRTGELFF. CDR3 sequence (DNA): TGTGCCAGCAGCCCCGAAATGCCGGGGGGGCGCACCGGGGAGCTGTTTTTT. The full variable domain, in which reference TRBV7-3 and TRBJ2-2 provide the parts outside the CDR3, is GAGVSQTPSNKVTEKGKYVELRCDPISGHTALYWYRQSLGQGPEFLIYFQGTGAADDSGLPNDRFFAVRPEGSVSTLKIQRTERGDSAVYLCASSPEMPGGRTGELFFGEGSRLTVL.

This chain links TRBV5-6 with TRBJ1-4; 11 positions agree with TRBD1. The CDR3 is 19 residues long. Germline assignment: CDR1 SGHDT and CDR2 YYEEEE. V lost 2 bases and J lost 3; bases outside the gene matches: 12. CDR3 in DNA: TGTGCCAGCAGCTTCCTCGATGGACAGGGGGCAGTGTCTAATGAAAAACTGTTTTTT. It encodes CASSFLDGQGAVSNEKLFF.

This rearrangement joins TRBV5-6 to TRBJ1-1, with 9 positions matching TRBD1. J gave up 3 bases and V 0 bases, and 0 bases lay outside the gene matches. The CDR3 contains 14 residues. Germline loops: CDR1 SGHDT, CDR2 YYEEEE. Written as DNA, the CDR3 is TGTGCCAGCAGCTTGGGGGACAGGGACACTGAAGCTTTCTTT. Translation: CASSLGDRDTEAFF.

This chain links TRBV18 with TRBJ1-6; 7 bases agree with TRBD1. This CDR3 contains 15 residues. J was trimmed by 7 bases and V by 2 bases; bases with no gene match: 5. Germline CDR1 is KGHSH and CDR2 is LQKENI. CDR3 sequence: CASSPKGQMNSPLHF. The CDR3 region has the DNA TGTGCCAGCTCACCAAAGGGACAGATGAATTCACCCCTCCACTTT.

The chain uses TRBV11-2 and TRBJ2-7; 7 bases line up with TRBD2. After removal of 0 bases from V and 4 bases from J, the junction contained 3 bases not matched to a gene. CDR1 is SGHAT and CDR2 is FQNNGV in the germline V gene. The CDR3 runs to 14 residues. This CDR3 reads CASSLDRGGYEQYV. CDR3 DNA: TGTGCCAGCAGCTTAGATCGGGGAGGGTACGAGCAGTACGTC.

The CDR3 nucleotides are TGTGCCAGCTCACCACCTTCAATAGGGCGGGAAGGTGAGCAGTTCTTC. Translated: CASSPPSIGREGEQFF. This chain uses TRBV18 with TRBJ2-1; D is possibly TRBD2 (6 bases). The CDR3 consists of 16 residues. Germline CDR1 reads KGHSH; CDR2 reads LQKENI. V shed 0 bases and J shed 9 bases, with 18 bases lying between them.

The rearrangement uses TRBV5-6 and TRBJ2-5; D gene uncertain. CDR1 SGHDT and CDR2 YYEEEE come from the germline V gene. This CDR3 is built from 13 residues. Deletions cut 4 bases from V and 4 bases from J, with 11 bases between. CDR3 sequence reads: CASSIDTRETQYF. CDR3 nucleotides: TGTGCCAGCAGCATTGACACACGAGAGACCCAGTACTTC.

The chain links TRBV7-3 to TRBJ1-1; D possibly corresponds to TRBD1 (5 bases). V shed 0 bases and J shed 6 bases, with 8 bases lying between them. The germline CDR1 and CDR2 sequences are SGHTA and FQGTGA. The CDR3 loop spans 13 amino acids. CDR3 protein: CASSLTQVAEAFF. CDR3 nucleotides: TGTGCCAGCAGCTTAACACAGGTTGCTGAAGCTTTCTTT.

The rearrangement links TRBV2 to TRBJ1-1; 8 bases are a match to TRBD1. CDR3 length: 12 residues. V was pared by 7 bases and J by 6 bases, with 4 bases of the junction left unmatched. Germline lookup yields CDR1 SNHLY and CDR2 FYNNEI. For the CDR3, the DNA is TGTGCCAGCAAAGACAGGGGACCTGAAGCTTTCTTT. Its translation: CASKDRGPEAFF.

J is TRBJ1-4 and V is TRBV28; 7 positions match TRBD1. Germline loops: CDR1 MDHEN, CDR2 SYDVKM. The CDR3 runs 16 residues. After removal of 5 bases from V and 4 bases from J, the junction contained 10 bases not matched to a gene. Written as DNA, the CDR3 is TGTGCCAGCAGTCCTGGGACAGCGGGAGGTAATGAAAAACTGTTTTTT. Translated: CASSPGTAGGNEKLFF. The entire variable domain, with the rest obtained from reference TRBV28 and TRBJ1-4, is as follows: DVKVTQSSRYLVKRTGEKVFLECVQDMDHENMFWYRQDPGLGLRLIYFSYDVKMKEKGDIPEGYSVSREKKERFSLILESASTNQTSMYLCASSPGTAGGNEKLFFGSGTQLSVL.

The genes are TRBV3-1 (or the pseudogene TRBV3-2) and TRBJ2-3; D is possibly TRBD1 (6 bases). The V gene lost 6 bases and the J gene lost 5 bases, with 12 bases spanning the gap. The CDR3 totals 13 residues. Germline V gene sequence: CDR1 LGHDT, CDR2 YNNKEL (reference sequence). The CDR3 coding sequence is TGTGCCAGCAGTCTCGCAGGGGTAGATACGCAGTATTTT. As protein: CASSLAGVDTQYF.

V and J are TRBV5-5 and TRBJ2-3; D possibly corresponds to TRBD2 (6 bases). The CDR3 covers 16 residues. The germline V gene encodes CDR1 SGHKS and CDR2 YYEKEE (reference sequence). V lost 0 bases and J 0 bases, leaving 11 bases between the germline ends. The CDR3 DNA is TGTGCCAGCAGCTTGGATGGGGGGACTAGCACAGATACGCAGTATTTT. It specifies CASSLDGGTSTDTQYF. The full variable domain, completed using reference TRBV5-5 and TRBJ2-3, is DAGVTQSPTHLIKTRGQQVTLRCSPISGHKSVSWYQQVLGQGPQFIFQYYEKEERGRGNFPDRFSARQFPNYSSELNVNALLLGDSALYLCASSLDGGTSTDTQYFGPGTRLTVL.

The chain couples TRBV30 to TRBJ1-5, with D maybe TRBD1 (6 bases). Between the trimmed V and J ends, which lost 8 bases and 7 bases, there was a span of 18 bases. The CDR3 consists of 13 residues. Germline V gene lookup returns CDR1 GTSNPN and CDR2 SVGIG (reference sequence). The CDR3 region has the DNA TGTGCCGGAGCACAGGGTTTTGGGCAGCCCCAGCATTTT. It encodes CAGAQGFGQPQHF.

The sample holds a few counts of this clone. The chain is built from TRBV7-9 and TRBJ1-5, with 8 bases identical to TRBD1. Germline loops: CDR1 SEHNR, CDR2 FQNEAQ (reference sequence). Trimming cost V 6 bases and J 7 bases; bases outside gene matches: 8. CDR3 length: 14 amino acids. DNA for the CDR3: TGTGCCAGCAGACGGACAGGGATTGGACAGCCCCAGCATTTT. This encodes CASRRTGIGQPQHF.

The V gene is TRBV4-3, the J gene TRBJ1-1, with 9 positions matching TRBD1. The J segment lost 3 bases and the V segment lost 4 bases, leaving 9 bases of the junction unmatched. From germline, CDR1 is LGHNA and CDR2 YSLEER. This CDR3 region has 16 residues. The CDR3 loop is CASSLNGWDRDTEAFF. The CDR3 nucleotides are TGCGCCAGCAGCCTTAACGGCTGGGACAGGGACACTGAAGCTTTCTTT.